This T cell receptor beta chain came from a study of blood T cell repertoires in COVID-19. Looking at the study overall: Nucleic acid was either cDNA or gDNA, and it came from T cells, B-cell-depleted T cells, or PBMCs.

The authors' processing: Quantification of nucleated cells was approximated via reference gene primer amplification. Here immunoSEQ multiplex PCR was the method, and the copy in TCRdb shows in-frame clones only, minus some. V, J and clone size are taken as reported in that table, and D and trimming were inferred from the DNA itself. The sample includes about 300,000 clones, 70% to 90% of them seen just once. Germline assignment: CDR1 SGHRS and CDR2 YFSETQ. With V trimmed by 1 base and J by 5 bases, 14 bases remained unmatched. The CDR3 runs 18 residues. This clonotype originated in a man aged 70 or older with acute or convalescent COVID-19. The J gene is TRBJ2-1, the V gene TRBV5-1; 8 bases align to TRBD1. The sample was peripheral blood. The CDR3 loop reads CASSLFPGGRGPNNEQFF. The DNA of the CDR3 is TGCGCCAGCAGCTTGTTTCCTGGCGGCAGGGGGCCGAACAATGAGCAGTTCTTC.